The 3 T cell receptor beta chains presented below share a single source sample, sequenced in a study of response to subunit inactivated influenza vaccine (dated by TCRdb to the late 2010s). To prepare the library, RT-PCR was applied. Sequencer: Illumina HiSeq 2500. Clones were called with MiXCR by TCRdb after fastp trimmed the public reads at Q25, and only in-frame beta chains were retained. Each CDR3 protein gets just one entry, which takes the most common genes and DNA from the rows behind it. The sample table holds about 500,000 distinct CDR3 sequences, of which approximately 13% were seen once. In total, the top ten clones hold approximately 14% of the sample. Explained via the paper, the time point label denotes: approximately 47 days after influenza vaccine administration. This material consisted of PBMCs from blood, taken roughly 45 days after vaccination. These receptor sequences come from a man aged 50-59 years who received an inactivated influenza vaccine. Donor details come from another sample of the same person, matched by shared clones.

This clonotype was seen a few times. The gene calls are TRBV25-1 and TRBJ1-6, with TRBD1 matching 7 bases. Per the germline V gene, CDR1 is MGHDK and CDR2 is SYGVNS. J lost 4 bases, V lost 5 bases, and 2 bases had no gene match. The CDR3 is 14 residues long. The CDR3 DNA sequence: TGTGCCAGCAGTTGGGGACAGTATAATTCACCCCTCCACTTT. Translated: CASSWGQYNSPLHF.

This clonotype was picked up many times. The genes are TRBV20-1 and TRBJ2-7; D not resolved. The V gene's germline CDR1 is DFQATT and CDR2 SNEGSKA (reference sequence). V dropped 0 bases and J dropped 3 bases, with 12 bases sitting between them. CDR3 size: 14 residues. In DNA form, the CDR3 reads TGCAGTGCTAGAGATCTTCCTAGAAGCTACGAGCAGTACTTC. Translation gives CSARDLPRSYEQYF.

Only a few counts were recorded for this clonotype. The genes are TRBV4-3 and TRBJ1-5; TRBD1 matches 7 bases. The CDR3 runs 15 residues. The V gene end was trimmed by 6 bases and the J gene end by 6 bases; junction bases not matched to a gene: 11. The germline gives CDR1 LGHNA, CDR2 YSLEER. CDR3 residues: CASSHKTGVGQPQHF. The CDR3 DNA is TGCGCCAGCAGTCATAAAACAGGGGTCGGTCAGCCCCAGCATTTT.